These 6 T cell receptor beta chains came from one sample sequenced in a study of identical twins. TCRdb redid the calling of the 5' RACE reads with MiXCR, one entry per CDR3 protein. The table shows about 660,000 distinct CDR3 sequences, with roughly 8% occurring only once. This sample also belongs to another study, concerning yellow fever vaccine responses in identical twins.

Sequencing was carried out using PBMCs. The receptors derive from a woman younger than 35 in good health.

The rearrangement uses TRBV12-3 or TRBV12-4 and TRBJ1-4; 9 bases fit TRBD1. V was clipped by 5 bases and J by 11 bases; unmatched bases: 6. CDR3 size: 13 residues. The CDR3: CASSGGQGRKLFF. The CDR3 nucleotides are TGTGCCAGCAGTGGTGGACAGGGGCGGAAACTGTTTTTT.

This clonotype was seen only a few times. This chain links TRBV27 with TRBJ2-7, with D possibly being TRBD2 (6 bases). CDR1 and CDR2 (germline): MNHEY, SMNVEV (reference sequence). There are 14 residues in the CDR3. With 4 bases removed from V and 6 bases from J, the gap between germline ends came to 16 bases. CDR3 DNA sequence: TGTGCCAGCAGTTCCGTCGCCCGGGGGAGCGAGCAGTACTTC. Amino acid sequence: CASSSVARGSEQYF.

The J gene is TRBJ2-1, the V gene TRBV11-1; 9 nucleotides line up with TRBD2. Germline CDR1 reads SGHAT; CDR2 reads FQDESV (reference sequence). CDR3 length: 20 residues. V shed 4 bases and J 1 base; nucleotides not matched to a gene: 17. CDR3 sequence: CASSYDGGRATLLSYNEQFF. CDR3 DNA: TGTGCCAGCAGCTACGATGGCGGGAGGGCCACCTTATTGTCCTACAATGAGCAGTTCTTC.

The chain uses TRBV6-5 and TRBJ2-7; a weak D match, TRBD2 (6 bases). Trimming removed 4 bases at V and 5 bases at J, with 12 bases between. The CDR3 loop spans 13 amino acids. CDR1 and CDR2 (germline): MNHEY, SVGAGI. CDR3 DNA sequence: TGTGCCAGCAGTTCCGCGGGGATTCACGAGCAGTACTTC. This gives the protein CASSSAGIHEQYF.

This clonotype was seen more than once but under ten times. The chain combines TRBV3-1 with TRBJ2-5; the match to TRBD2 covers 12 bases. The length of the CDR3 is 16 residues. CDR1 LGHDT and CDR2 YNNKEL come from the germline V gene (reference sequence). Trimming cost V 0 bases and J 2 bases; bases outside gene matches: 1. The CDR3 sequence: CASSQDLAGGQETQYF. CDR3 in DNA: TGTGCCAGCAGCCAAGATCTAGCGGGAGGGCAAGAGACCCAGTACTTC.

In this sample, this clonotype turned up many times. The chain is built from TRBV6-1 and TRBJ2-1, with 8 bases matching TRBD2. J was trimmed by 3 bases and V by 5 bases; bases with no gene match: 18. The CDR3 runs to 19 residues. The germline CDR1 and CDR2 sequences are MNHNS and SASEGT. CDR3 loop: CASSSVLAGSPNRYNEQFF. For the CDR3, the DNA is TGTGCCAGCAGTAGTGTGCTAGCGGGTAGTCCCAACCGCTACAATGAGCAGTTCTTC.